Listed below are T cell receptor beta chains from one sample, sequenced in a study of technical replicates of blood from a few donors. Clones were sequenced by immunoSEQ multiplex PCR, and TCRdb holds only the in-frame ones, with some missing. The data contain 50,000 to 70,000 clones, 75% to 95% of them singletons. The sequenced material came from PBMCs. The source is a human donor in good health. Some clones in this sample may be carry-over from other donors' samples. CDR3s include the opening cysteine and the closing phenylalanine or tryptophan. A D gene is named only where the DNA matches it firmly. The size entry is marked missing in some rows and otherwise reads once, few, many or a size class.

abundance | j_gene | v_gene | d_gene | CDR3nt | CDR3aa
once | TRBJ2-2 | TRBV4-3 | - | TGCGCCAGCAGCCGCGGGGGGACAGGGATCACCGGGGAGCTGTTTTTT | CASSRGGTGITGELFF
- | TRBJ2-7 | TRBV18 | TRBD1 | TGTGCCAGCTCACGCGAGACAGGGAGCTCCTACGAGCAGTACTTC | CASSRETGSSYEQYF
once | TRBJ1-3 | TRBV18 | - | TGTGCCAGCTCACCCCAGGACAGCCGTCTCTCTGGAAACACCATATATTTT | CASSPQDSRLSGNTIYF
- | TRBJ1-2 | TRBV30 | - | TGTGCCTGGACTACCTCGGGGGGAAAGACTCATGGCTACACCTTC | CAWTTSGGKTHGYTF
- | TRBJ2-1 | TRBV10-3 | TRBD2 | TGTGCCATCAGTGCAACTAGCGGGAGTTCCTACAATGAGCAGTTCTTC | CAISATSGSSYNEQFF
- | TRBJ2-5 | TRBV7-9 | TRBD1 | TGTGCCAGCAGCTTTCCGACAGGGGCAACGCCAAAAGAGACCCAGTACTTC | CASSFPTGATPKETQYF
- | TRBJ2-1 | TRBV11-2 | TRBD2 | TGTGCCAGCAGCTTAGAAGCGGGGGGGCCCAATGAGCAGTTCTTC | CASSLEAGGPNEQFF
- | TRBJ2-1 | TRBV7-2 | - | TGTGCCAGCAGCTTAGCTGGCCTCGAGGGTAATGAGCAGTTCTTC | CASSLAGLEGNEQFF
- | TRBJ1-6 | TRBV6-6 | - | TGTGCCAGCAGTACGAGGGGAGCAGGGGAACATTCACCCCTCCACTTT | CASSTRGAGEHSPLHF
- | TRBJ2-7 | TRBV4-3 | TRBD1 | TGCGCCAGCAGCCAAGGACCAACAGGGGGGACCTACGAGCAGTACTTC | CASSQGPTGGTYEQYF
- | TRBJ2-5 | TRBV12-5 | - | TGTGCTAGTGGTTCCCTAAGAGGCCTTGAGACCCAGTACTTC | CASGSLRGLETQYF
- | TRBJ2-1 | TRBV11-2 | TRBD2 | TGTGCCAGCACCCCAAATCTAGCGGGGAGCTACAATGAGCAGTTCTTC | CASTPNLAGSYNEQFF
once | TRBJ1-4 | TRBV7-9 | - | TGTGCCAGCAGCTTAGGAGCCGGGGAGGATAAACTGTTTTTT | CASSLGAGEDKLFF
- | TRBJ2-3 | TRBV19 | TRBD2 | TGTGCCAGTAGTATGGGCGGGAGAGACGCAGATACGCAGTATTTT | CASSMGGRDADTQYF
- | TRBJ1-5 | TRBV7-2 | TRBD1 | TGTGCCAGCAGCCCTTCGAGGACAGGGATCGGCAATCAGCCCCAGCATTTT | CASSPSRTGIGNQPQHF
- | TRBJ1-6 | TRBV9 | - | TGTGCCAGCAGCGTAGGAGGGGGGGCGCGGTCACCCCTCCACTTT | CASSVGGGARSPLHF
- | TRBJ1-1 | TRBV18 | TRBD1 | TGTGCCAGCTCCTCACAGGGGGCTGGGAACACTGAAGCTTTCTTT | CASSSQGAGNTEAFF
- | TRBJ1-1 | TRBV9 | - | TGTGCCAGCAGCGGAGGGGGGGGCACGAACACTGAAGCTTTCTTT | CASSGGGGTNTEAFF
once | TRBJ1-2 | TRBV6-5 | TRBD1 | TGTGCCAGCAAGACGACAGGGCAAGTCTATGGCTACACCTTC | CASKTTGQVYGYTF
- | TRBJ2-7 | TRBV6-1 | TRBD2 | TGTGCCAGCCAAGAATTGGCGGGGGTCTCCTACGAGCAGTACTTC | CASQELAGVSYEQYF
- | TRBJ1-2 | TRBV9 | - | TGTGCCAGCAGCGTAGATATACAGACCTATGGCTACACCTTC | CASSVDIQTYGYTF
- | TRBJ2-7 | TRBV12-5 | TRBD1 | TGTGCTAGTGGTTTCTGGGGGCTAGGACAGGGTAACGAGCAGTACTTC | CASGFWGLGQGNEQYF
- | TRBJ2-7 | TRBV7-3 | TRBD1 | TGTGCCAGCAGCACGAGCGACAGGGGCGAGCAGTACTTC | CASSTSDRGEQYF
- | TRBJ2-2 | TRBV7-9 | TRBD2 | TGTGCCAGCAGCCCCCGGAGCGGGAGGGCCAGGGCCGGGGAGCTGTTTTTT | CASSPRSGRARAGELFF
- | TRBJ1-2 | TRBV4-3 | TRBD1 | TGCGCCAGCAGCCAAGATCGGACAGGGGGCGCCTATGGCTACACCTTC | CASSQDRTGGAYGYTF
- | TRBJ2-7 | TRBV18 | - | TGTGCCAGCTCACCACCAGGACTCGAGTACGAGCAGTACTTC | CASSPPGLEYEQYF
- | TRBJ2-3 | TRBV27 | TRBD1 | TGTGCCAGCAGTCCTCGGGACAGGGGGTCAGATACGCAGTATTTT | CASSPRDRGSDTQYF
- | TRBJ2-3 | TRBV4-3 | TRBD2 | TGCGCCAGCAGCCAAGGTTTACCGGGGGGGCGGGGAGATACGCAGTATTTT | CASSQGLPGGRGDTQYF
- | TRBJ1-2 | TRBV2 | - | TGTGCCAGCAGTGAGGGGACTGGCTATGGCTACACCTTC | CASSEGTGYGYTF
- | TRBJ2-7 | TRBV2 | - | TGTGCCAGCACCCCGAGTCTGGGCTCGAGCGAGCAGTACTTC | CASTPSLGSSEQYF
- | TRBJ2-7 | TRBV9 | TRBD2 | TGTGCCAGCAGCCCGGAGGAGCGGGGATACTACGAGCAGTACTTC | CASSPEERGYYEQYF
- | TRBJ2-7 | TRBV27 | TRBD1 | TGTGCCAGCAGTTCGGTGGGGGACAGGGGGCCCCAGTACTTC | CASSSVGDRGPQYF
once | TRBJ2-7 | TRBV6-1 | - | TGTGCCAGCAGACGGGACAACTCCTACGAGCAGTACTTC | CASRRDNSYEQYF
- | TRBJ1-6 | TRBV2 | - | TGTGCCAGCAGTGCGGGGGGGGTTGGTAATTCACCCCTCCACTTT | CASSAGGVGNSPLHF
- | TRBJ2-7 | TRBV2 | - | TGTGCCAGCAGAGAACAGGCGGGCGTCTCCTACGAGCAGTACTTC | CASREQAGVSYEQYF
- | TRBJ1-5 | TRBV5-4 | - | TGTGCCAGCAGCCTAGACCAAGATCAGCCCCAGCATTTT | CASSLDQDQPQHF
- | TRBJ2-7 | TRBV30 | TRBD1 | TGTGCCTGGAGTGTATTACAGGGGGTCGAGCAGTACTTC | CAWSVLQGVEQYF
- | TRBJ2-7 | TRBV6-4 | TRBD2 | TGTGCCAGCAGTGAGGCAGCGGGGCCTTACGAGCAGTACTTC | CASSEAAGPYEQYF
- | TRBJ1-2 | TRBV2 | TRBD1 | TGTGCCAGCAGTGTCTCAGGGGGTCGTGGCTACACCTTC | CASSVSGGRGYTF
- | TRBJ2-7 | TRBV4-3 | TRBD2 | TGCGCCAGCAGCCAAGAGGGTGCGGGAGGTGCGAAGCAGTACTTC | CASSQEGAGGAKQYF
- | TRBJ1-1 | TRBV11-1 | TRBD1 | TGTGCCAGCAGCTTATACAGGGGGCACACTGAAGCTTTCTTT | CASSLYRGHTEAFF
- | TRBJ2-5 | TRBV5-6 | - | TGTGCCAGCAGCCAGCCGTGGGGGCCCCAAGAGACCCAGTACTTC | CASSQPWGPQETQYF
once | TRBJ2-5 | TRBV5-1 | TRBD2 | TGCGCCAGCAGCTTGATGCCTAGCGGGGGTCAAGAGACCCAGTACTTC | CASSLMPSGGQETQYF
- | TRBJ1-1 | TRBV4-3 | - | TGCGCCAGCAGCCGCACGCTGGGTCGGGGGAACACTGAAGCTTTCTTT | CASSRTLGRGNTEAFF
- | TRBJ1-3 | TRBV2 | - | TGTGCCAGCGTGGCCTCTGGAAACACCATATATTTT | CASVASGNTIYF
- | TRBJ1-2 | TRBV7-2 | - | TGTGCCAGCAGCTCCGACAGGACCAACTATGGCTACACCTTC | CASSSDRTNYGYTF
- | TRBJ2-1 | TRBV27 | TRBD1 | TGTGCCAGCAGTCAGACAGGGAGCTCCTACAATGAGCAGTTCTTC | CASSQTGSSYNEQFF
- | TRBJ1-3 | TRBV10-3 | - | TGTGCCATCAGAGCCGAGGGTCAAAAGAGGCGAGACACCATATATTTT | CAIRAEGQKRRDTIYF